This is a list of T cell receptor beta chains from one sample in a study of cytomegalovirus exposure and HLA in healthy donors. TCRdb's table, derived via immunoSEQ multiplex PCR, lists solely in-frame clones and lacks some. The sample has 65,000 to 95,000 clones; the top ten hold about 5%. Specimen: PBMCs. These receptors came from a man aged 25 to 45 in good health and CMV-seronegative. CDR3s include the opening cysteine and the closing phenylalanine or tryptophan. The order of the fields is D gene, V gene, J gene, CDR3 protein, CDR3 DNA. A D gene is named only where the DNA matches it firmly.

TRBD2	TRBV7-3	TRBJ2-1	CASSGTSGRGNEQFF	TGTGCCAGCAGTGGGACTAGCGGGAGAGGGAATGAGCAGTTCTTC
TRBD1	TRBV5-8	TRBJ1-6	CASELRQGADSPLHF	TGTGCCAGCGAACTCAGACAGGGGGCTGATTCACCCCTCCACTTT
.	TRBV20-1	TRBJ2-7	CSARAGAGQYF	TGCAGTGCTAGGGCAGGGGCAGGGCAGTACTTC
.	TRBV9	TRBJ2-5	CASSEKEGRFGETQYF	TGTGCCAGCAGCGAGAAAGAGGGCCGATTTGGGGAGACCCAGTACTTC
.	TRBV29-1	TRBJ2-2	CSVDIGGKTGELFF	TGCAGCGTTGATATAGGGGGAAAAACCGGGGAGCTGTTTTTT
TRBD1	TRBV2	TRBJ1-1	CASSVWDRGEAFF	TGTGCCAGCAGCGTTTGGGACAGGGGAGAAGCTTTCTTT
.	TRBV6-1	TRBJ2-6	CASSELAGANVLTF	TGTGCCAGCAGTGAACTAGCTGGGGCCAACGTCCTGACTTTC
TRBD2	TRBV11-2	TRBJ2-2	CASRRIAGGVGELFF	TGTGCCAGCAGGAGAATAGCGGGAGGGGTCGGGGAGCTGTTTTTT
TRBD2	TRBV2	TRBJ2-3	CASSQVGGAMNTQYF	TGTGCCAGCAGTCAGGTGGGAGGGGCGATGAATACGCAGTATTTT
.	TRBV6-5	TRBJ2-7	CASSLYRAYEQYF	TGTGCCAGCAGTCTGTACAGGGCCTACGAGCAGTACTTC
.	TRBV19	TRBJ1-5	CATTVTGSGQPQHF	TGTGCCACCACGGTAACAGGGTCGGGGCAGCCCCAGCATTTT
TRBD1	TRBV5-6	TRBJ1-3	CASSLDRGRNTIYF	TGTGCCAGCAGCTTGGACAGGGGAAGAAACACCATATATTTT
.	TRBV9	TRBJ2-1	CASSPRLGVNEQFF	TGTGCCAGCAGCCCACGACTAGGGGTAAATGAGCAGTTCTTC
.	TRBV6-6	TRBJ2-2	CASSYFGRGTGELFF	TGTGCCAGCAGTTACTTTGGCAGGGGAACCGGGGAGCTGTTTTTT
TRBD2	TRBV29-1	TRBJ2-2	CSVAQRGQKENTGELFF	TGCAGCGTTGCCCAGCGGGGGCAGAAAGAAAACACCGGGGAGCTGTTTTTT
.	TRBV4-3	TRBJ1-2	CASSQESRSYGYTF	TGCGCCAGCAGCCAAGAATCCAGGTCTTATGGCTACACCTTC
.	TRBV27	TRBJ2-1	CASRAVVVKRFF	TGTGCCAGCAGGGCGGTCGTCGTCAAAAGGTTCTTC
TRBD1	TRBV6-6	TRBJ2-5	CASRPGQAQETQYF	TGTGCCAGCAGGCCCGGACAGGCCCAAGAGACCCAGTACTTC
TRBD1	TRBV29-1	TRBJ2-1	CSTQDRVRSYNEQFF	TGCAGCACTCAAGACAGGGTGAGATCCTACAATGAGCAGTTCTTC
.	TRBV2	TRBJ2-3	CASSERLRDTQYF	TGTGCCAGCAGTGAGCGCTTGAGAGATACGCAGTATTTT
TRBD1	TRBV7-2	TRBJ2-1	CASRMDRGFEQFF	TGTGCCAGCAGAATGGACAGGGGGTTTGAGCAGTTCTTC
.	TRBV6-1	TRBJ1-2	CASSLGRRVRDGYTF	TGTGCCAGCAGTCTGGGGCGGAGAGTCCGGGATGGCTACACCTTC
.	TRBV7-6	TRBJ2-1	CASSRAGQDNEQFF	TGTGCCAGCAGCCGAGCGGGACAGGACAATGAGCAGTTCTTC
TRBD2	TRBV6-1	TRBJ2-1	CASSLAGPTNEQFF	TGTGCCAGCAGCCTAGCGGGGCCCACCAATGAGCAGTTCTTC
TRBD2	TRBV15	TRBJ2-7	CATSRGGLAGGAAYEQYF	TGTGCCACCAGCAGAGGGGGACTAGCGGGAGGTGCCGCCTACGAGCAGTACTTC
.	TRBV7-6	TRBJ2-1	CASSSLTGDPYNEQFF	TGTGCCAGCAGCTCCCTCACGGGGGACCCTTACAATGAGCAGTTCTTC
.	TRBV9	TRBJ1-4	CASSVTGEKLFF	TGTGCCAGCAGCGTGACGGGGGAAAAACTGTTTTTT
TRBD2	TRBV5-6	TRBJ2-2	CASSLGLATNTGELFF	TGTGCCAGCAGCCTGGGACTAGCGACGAACACCGGGGAGCTGTTTTTT
.	TRBV6-5	TRBJ1-1	CASSYSESTEAFF	TGTGCCAGCAGTTACTCTGAGAGCACTGAAGCTTTCTTT
.	TRBV11-1	TRBJ2-7	CASSNAAGSNYEQYF	TGTGCCAGCAGCAACGCCGCCGGTAGTAACTACGAGCAGTACTTC
TRBD1	TRBV6-4	TRBJ2-5	CASSDSTGGVETQYF	TGTGCCAGCAGTGACTCTACAGGGGGAGTTGAGACCCAGTACTTC
.	TRBV6-6	TRBJ1-1	CASSYTRGDTEAFF	TGTGCCAGCAGTTACACCCGGGGTGACACTGAAGCTTTCTTT
.	TRBV7-8	TRBJ1-1	CASSLFNSGMVNTEAFF	TGTGCCAGCAGCTTATTTAACTCAGGAATGGTAAACACTGAAGCTTTCTTT
.	TRBV6-5	TRBJ2-1	CASSRYNEQFF	TGTGCCAGCAGCCGTTACAATGAGCAGTTCTTC
TRBD1	TRBV5-1	TRBJ2-7	CASSYGGQSYEQYF	TGCGCCAGCAGCTATGGGGGACAGTCCTACGAGCAGTACTTC
.	TRBV10-3	TRBJ1-2	CAISDPDRIYGYTF	TGTGCCATCAGTGACCCAGACAGGATTTATGGCTACACCTTC
.	TRBV18	TRBJ2-1	CASSPLSSYNEQFF	TGTGCCAGCTCACCACTTAGCTCCTACAATGAGCAGTTCTTC
.	TRBV7-7	TRBJ2-7	CASSPSSGAEQYF	TGTGCCAGCAGCCCGAGCTCCGGAGCCGAGCAGTACTTC
TRBD1	TRBV9	TRBJ1-6	CASSFQTGEGSPLHF	TGTGCCAGCAGCTTTCAGACAGGGGAAGGTTCACCCCTCCACTTT
.	TRBV7-8	TRBJ2-7	CASSLVPEGGGGYEQYF	TGTGCCAGCAGCTTAGTGCCAGAAGGGGGGGGCGGCTACGAGCAGTACTTC
TRBD2	TRBV7-9	TRBJ2-7	CASSRQRGGPGEQYF	TGTGCCAGCAGTCGTCAGCGGGGGGGCCCCGGCGAGCAGTACTTC